A single sample is the source of the 31 T cell receptor beta chains below, sequenced in a study of resident and recirculating memory T cells in vitiligo. This table comes from immunoSEQ multiplex PCR, and its TCRdb copy is limited to in-frame clones, with some not included. This table holds 35,000 to 45,000 clones, around 90% found once. The sample was blood. These receptors were collected from a male donor with vitiligo.

This sequence joins TRBV9 and TRBJ1-2, with D unclear. CDR1 is SGDLS and CDR2 is YYNGEE in the germline V gene. The ends were cut back, 2 bases at V and 4 bases at J, with 9 bases in the middle. The CDR3 runs 13 residues. The CDR3 DNA sequence: TGTGCCAGCAGCGTTGACATGGGCTATGGCTACACCTTC. Its translation: CASSVDMGYGYTF. Drawing the rest from reference TRBV9 and TRBJ1-2, the complete variable domain is DSGVTQTPKHLITATGQRVTLRCSPRSGDLSVYWYQQSLDQGLQFLIQYYNGEERAKGNILERFSAQQFPDLHSELNLSSLELGDSALYFCASSVDMGYGYTFGSGTRLTVV.

The rearrangement links TRBV6-5 to TRBJ2-5; a possible D gene is TRBD2 (5 bases). Per germline, CDR1 MNHEY and CDR2 SVGAGI. This CDR3 is 12 amino acids long. Trimming stripped 5 bases from V and 4 bases from J, with 8 bases between. The CDR3 here is CASSGLGETQYF. CDR3 nucleotides: TGTGCCAGCAGTGGACTCGGAGAGACCCAGTACTTC.

This sequence joins TRBV11-2 and TRBJ1-6, with D possibly matching TRBD1 (5 bases). V was cut by 5 bases and J by 3 bases, with 11 bases left in between. Looked up from germline, CDR1 is SGHAT and CDR2 is FQNNGV. The length of the CDR3 is 15 residues. The CDR3: CASSPGTGYNSPLHF. The DNA for the CDR3 is TGTGCCAGCAGCCCCGGGACTGGCTATAATTCACCCCTCCACTTT.

The chain carries TRBV19 and TRBJ1-2; 7 nucleotides align to TRBD1. There are 16 residues in the CDR3. CDR1 and CDR2 (germline): LNHDA, SQIVND (reference sequence). V shed 6 bases, J shed 0 bases, and the junction held 10 bases outside the gene matches. This CDR3 is CASRPGTAGSNYGYTF. The CDR3 region has the DNA TGTGCCAGTAGGCCCGGGACAGCAGGTTCTAACTATGGCTACACCTTC.

The rearrangement joins TRBV19 to TRBJ1-6; D not certain. Trimming shortened V by 11 bases and J by 0 bases, and 5 bases separated the two germline ends. The CDR3 is 12 amino acids. In germline, CDR1 is LNHDA, CDR2 SQIVND (reference sequence). The CDR3, as DNA: TGTGCCGCCGGCTCCTATAATTCACCCCTCCACTTT. Translation gives CAAGSYNSPLHF.

This chain joins TRBV7-9 and TRBJ1-2; 11 nucleotides line up with TRBD1. V was clipped by 4 bases and J by 7 bases; unmatched bases: 11. Germline CDR1 is SEHNR and CDR2 is FQNEAQ (reference sequence). CDR3 length: 16 residues. CDR3 sequence reads: CASSSRTGGESTGYTF. In nucleotides, the CDR3 is TGTGCCAGCAGCTCTCGGACAGGGGGCGAATCGACTGGCTACACCTTC. The full variable domain, with the rest looked up from reference TRBV7-9 and TRBJ1-2, is DTGVSQNPRHKITKRGQNVTFRCDPISEHNRLYWYRQTLGQGPEFLTYFQNEAQLEKSRLLSDRFSAERPKGSFSTLEIQRTEQGDSAMYLCASSSRTGGESTGYTFGSGTRLTVV.

V gene TRBV6-1 combines with J gene TRBJ1-1; possible D gene TRBD1, 5 bases. Germline-derived CDR1 and CDR2 are MNHNS and SASEGT. CDR3 length equals 13 residues. Between the trimmed V and J ends, which lost 6 bases and 1 base, there was a span of 9 bases. The CDR3 loop is CASSATENTEAFF. The CDR3 nucleotides read TGTGCCAGCAGCGCGACAGAGAACACTGAAGCTTTCTTT.

J is TRBJ2-7 and V is TRBV15; 9 bases map to TRBD1. CDR3 size: 19 residues. J gave up 5 bases and V 0 bases, and 17 bases lay outside the gene matches. CDR1 is LNHNV and CDR2 is YYDKDF in the germline V gene (reference sequence). DNA for the CDR3: TGTGCCACCAGCAGAGATTCAGTCTTACGAACGGACAGGGGCCACGAGCAGTACTTC. Translated: CATSRDSVLRTDRGHEQYF. The variable domain in full, completed from reference TRBV15 and TRBJ2-7, reads DAMVIQNPRYQVTQFGKPVTLSCSQTLNHNVMYWYQQKSSQAPKLLFHYYDKDFNNEADTPDNFQSRRPNTSFCFLDIRSPGLGDTAMYLCATSRDSVLRTDRGHEQYFGPGTRLTVT.

V is TRBV19 and J is TRBJ1-2; TRBD1 aligns across 8 bases. Germline CDR1 is LNHDA and CDR2 is SQIVND (reference sequence). There are 12 residues in the CDR3. V was pared by 11 bases and J by 8 bases, with 10 bases of the junction left unmatched. The CDR3 loop reads CASQGAGSGYTF. CDR3 in DNA: TGTGCCTCGCAGGGGGCGGGGAGCGGCTACACCTTC.

The rearrangement joins TRBV7-2 to TRBJ1-1; 7 bases line up with TRBD1. V was clipped by 5 bases and J by 4 bases; unmatched bases: 4. CDR3 size: 13 residues. Germline CDR1 is SGHTA and CDR2 is FQGNSA. The CDR3 loop reads CASSTSGGTEAFF. The CDR3 nucleotides are TGTGCCAGCAGCACCTCAGGGGGCACTGAAGCTTTCTTT. Based on the CDR3 plus reference TRBV7-2 and TRBJ1-1, the full variable domain is GAGVSQSPSNKVTEKGKDVELRCDPISGHTALYWYRQSLGQGLEFLIYFQGNSAPDKSGLPSDRFSAERTGGSVSTLTIQRTQQEDSAVYLCASSTSGGTEAFFGQGTRLTVV.

This clone showed up just once. This rearrangement joins TRBV5-1 to TRBJ2-2; 7 bases are shared with TRBD1. Germline trimming cut 4 bases from V and 7 bases from J; bases unmatched to any gene: 16. This CDR3 is 17 amino acids long. The V gene's germline CDR1 is SGHRS and CDR2 YFSETQ. The CDR3 reads CASSPYSETGAGGELFF. CDR3 nucleotide sequence: TGCGCCAGCAGCCCCTATTCAGAAACAGGGGCCGGCGGGGAGCTGTTTTTT.

In DNA, the CDR3 is TGTGCCAGCTCACCGAGGGTTAGCTCCTACAATGAGCAGTTCTTC. This codes for CASSPRVSSYNEQFF. V is TRBV18 and J is TRBJ2-1, with D tentatively TRBD2 (5 bases). Germline CDR1 is KGHSH and CDR2 is LQKENI. The germline V and J ends were trimmed by 3 bases and 0 bases, with 9 bases remaining between them. The CDR3 spans 15 residues.

The chain recombines TRBV9 with TRBJ2-3; 8 bases are a match to TRBD1. Trimming removed 0 bases from V and 3 bases from J; junction bases left unmatched: 3. In germline, CDR1 is SGDLS, CDR2 YYNGEE. This CDR3 region has 15 residues. The CDR3 DNA reads TGTGCCAGCAGCGTAGTGGGACAGGAGACAGATACGCAGTATTTT. Translation gives CASSVVGQETDTQYF.

The chain joins TRBV27 to TRBJ2-3; 10 positions match TRBD2. CDR1 and CDR2 from the germline V gene are MNHEY and SMNVEV (reference sequence). Trimming at V came to 3 bases and at J to 0 bases, leaving 15 bases not matched to a gene. CDR3 length: 20 amino acids. CDR3 sequence reads: CASSFRASGGPRTSTDTQYF. Written as DNA, the CDR3 is TGTGCCAGCAGTTTTCGCGCTAGCGGGGGCCCTAGGACTAGCACAGATACGCAGTATTTT.

The rearrangement joins TRBV9 to TRBJ2-7; weak D call: TRBD1 (6 bases). The V end was cut by 4 bases, the J end by 1 base, with 15 bases between. The germline V gene has CDR1 SGDLS and CDR2 YYNGEE. The CDR3 has 15 amino acids. CDR3 loop: CASSPQGDISYEQYF. The CDR3 DNA reads as TGTGCCAGCAGCCCCCAAGGGGACATATCCTACGAGCAGTACTTC.

The chain is built from TRBV7-9 and TRBJ2-3, with 9 bases aligning to TRBD2. V trimming: 2 bases; J trimming: 8 bases; junction bases outside the gene matches: 5. CDR1 is SEHNR and CDR2 is FQNEAQ in the germline V gene (reference sequence). The CDR3 consists of 14 residues. The CDR3 loop is CASSLRGGAGTQYF. As DNA, the CDR3 is TGTGCCAGCAGCTTACGCGGGGGGGCAGGTACGCAGTATTTT. The full variable domain, completed using reference TRBV7-9 and TRBJ2-3, is DTGVSQNPRHKITKRGQNVTFRCDPISEHNRLYWYRQTLGQGPEFLTYFQNEAQLEKSRLLSDRFSAERPKGSFSTLEIQRTEQGDSAMYLCASSLRGGAGTQYFGPGTRLTVL.

The V and J genes are TRBV9 and TRBJ1-1, with D perhaps matching TRBD1 (5 bases). Germline CDR1 and CDR2: SGDLS and YYNGEE. The CDR3 sequence is 12 residues long. V lost 5 bases to trimming and J lost 8 bases, with 13 bases between them. Here the CDR3 DNA reads TGTGCCAGCAGGGGACTGGGGGGAGAAGCTTTCTTT. Residues: CASRGLGGEAFF.

This chain links TRBV6-5 with TRBJ2-7; TRBD1 might be the D (5 bases). The germline gives CDR1 MNHEY, CDR2 SVGAGI. The CDR3 is 14 amino acids. Between the trimmed V and J ends, which lost 0 bases and 3 bases, there was a span of 9 bases. The CDR3 DNA follows: TGTGCCAGCAGTTACTCGTTAACAGGCTACGAGCAGTACTTC. Protein: CASSYSLTGYEQYF.

The chain employs TRBV5-1 and TRBJ2-5; TRBD2 aligns across 10 bases. CDR3 length: 16 amino acids. CDR1 and CDR2 from the germline V gene are SGHRS and YFSETQ. The V segment lost 2 bases and the J segment 2 bases; nucleotides outside the gene matches: 6. CDR3 loop: CASSLAGGSGQETQYF. Written as DNA, the CDR3 is TGCGCCAGCAGCTTAGCGGGGGGGAGTGGTCAAGAGACCCAGTACTTC.

The CDR3 bases are TGTGCCAGCAGCCCTGGGACACAGGGAGAAGCTTTCTTT. It codes for CASSPGTQGEAFF. The chain joins TRBV7-9 to TRBJ1-1; TRBD1 is a possible D gene (6 bases). The CDR3 spans 13 residues. V was trimmed by 5 bases and J by 8 bases, leaving 15 bases between them. Germline V lookup: CDR1 SEHNR, CDR2 FQNEAQ (reference sequence).

The J gene is TRBJ1-5, the V gene TRBV27, with a tentative D call TRBD1 (5 bases). CDR1 and CDR2 (germline): MNHEY, SMNVEV (reference sequence). The CDR3 contains 18 residues. V was trimmed by 6 bases and J by 0 bases, leaving 21 bases between them. CDR3 in DNA: TGTGCCAGCAGGTTCCGTGGCAGGGATAACCTTAGCAATCAGCCCCAGCATTTT. This codes for CASRFRGRDNLSNQPQHF.

The chain has TRBV10-3 and TRBJ1-2; 7 nucleotides align to TRBD1. The V segment lost 4 bases and the J segment 4 bases; nucleotides outside the gene matches: 15. CDR1 is ENHRY, CDR2 SYGVKD, per germline. This CDR3 has 17 amino acids. CDR3 protein: CAISVPLGTAPFYGYTF. CDR3 nucleotide sequence: TGTGCCATCAGTGTGCCCCTCGGGACAGCTCCTTTCTATGGCTACACCTTC.

The rearrangement links TRBV5-4 to TRBJ1-1, with D perhaps matching TRBD1 (6 bases). V was cut by 4 bases and J by 0 bases, with 16 bases left in between. CDR1 and CDR2 (germline): SGHNT, YYREEE (reference sequence). The CDR3 contains 16 residues. CDR3 bases: TGTGCCAGCAGCCCGGGGGGCGGGGTCATGAACACTGAAGCTTTCTTT. It is translated as CASSPGGGVMNTEAFF.

The rearrangement uses TRBV29-1 and TRBJ1-1, with D perhaps matching TRBD1 (6 bases). V lost 7 bases and J 1 base, leaving 13 bases between the germline ends. CDR3 length: 13 amino acids. Germline CDR1 and CDR2: SQVTM and ANQGSEA. CDR3 region: CSAAQGTNTEAFF. The CDR3, as DNA: TGCAGCGCCGCGCAGGGGACGAACACTGAAGCTTTCTTT.

The V and J genes are TRBV19 and TRBJ2-3; D might be TRBD2 (6 bases). The CDR3 has 15 amino acids. The ends were cut back, 7 bases at V and 2 bases at J, with 16 bases in the middle. The germline CDR1 and CDR2 sequences are LNHDA and SQIVND (reference sequence). The CDR3, as DNA: TGTGCCAGTACAGCGGCGGGGCACGACACAGATACGCAGTATTTT. Translated, it gives CASTAAGHDTDTQYF.

The V gene is TRBV27, the J gene TRBJ1-1; 10 nucleotides align to TRBD1. J lost 3 bases, V lost 6 bases, and 13 bases had no gene match. CDR3 length equals 17 residues. The germline CDR1 and CDR2 sequences are MNHEY and SMNVEV (reference sequence). The CDR3 bases are TGTGCCAGCAGCTTAGGGGGACAGGGGTGGAGGGACACTGAAGCTTTCTTT. Its translation: CASSLGGQGWRDTEAFF.

The chain combines TRBV7-2 with TRBJ2-3, with D unclear. V was clipped by 3 bases and J by 2 bases, with 3 bases between them. The CDR3 extends over 12 amino acids. Germline loops: CDR1 SGHTA, CDR2 FQGNSA. The CDR3 DNA reads as TGTGCCAGCAGCTTCTCCACAGATACGCAGTATTTT. Translated, it gives CASSFSTDTQYF.

The CDR3 nucleotides are TGTGCCTGGAAAGCTAATTCACCCCTCCACTTT. This sequence encodes CAWKANSPLHF. The J gene is TRBJ1-6, the V gene TRBV30; D is uncertain. CDR3 length: 11 residues. Trimming removed 4 bases from V and 6 bases from J, with 4 bases in between. Germline CDR1 GTSNPN, CDR2 SVGIG (reference sequence).

This chain joins TRBV10-3 and TRBJ2-3, with 10 bases matching TRBD1. The J segment lost 2 bases and the V segment lost 10 bases, leaving 9 bases of the junction unmatched. This CDR3 is 15 amino acids long. Germline assignment: CDR1 ENHRY and CDR2 SYGVKD. The CDR3 is CATWDRGEATDTQYF. CDR3 DNA sequence: TGTGCCACCTGGGACAGGGGAGAGGCCACAGATACGCAGTATTTT.

This sequence joins TRBV9 and TRBJ1-1; 9 bases are shared with TRBD1. The CDR3 is 14 amino acids. Germline V lookup: CDR1 SGDLS, CDR2 YYNGEE. Trimming removed 4 bases from V and 5 bases from J; junction bases left unmatched: 6. The CDR3 here is CASSPRQGGTEAFF. For the CDR3, the DNA is TGTGCCAGCAGCCCCAGACAGGGGGGTACTGAAGCTTTCTTT.

The chain links TRBV7-9 to TRBJ1-4; D uncertain. V lost 1 base, J lost 7 bases, and 13 bases lay in between. CDR1 and CDR2 (germline): SEHNR, FQNEAQ (reference sequence). CDR3 length: 15 residues. CDR3 nucleotides: TGTGCCAGCAGCTTAGAAGGGAGAAGGGTTGAAAAACTGTTTTTT. Protein product: CASSLEGRRVEKLFF.